By share of the sample, the clone carrying this TCR beta chain is medium-sized. Its cognate antigen is unknown. These data originate in a study of CD8+CD57+ T cells in acquired aplastic anemia. Study-level background: DNA per sorted CD4+ or CD8+ sample ranged roughly 0.17 to 27.4 ug, averaging around 3.2 ug. Among healthy donors, CD4+ cells averaged approximately 10 million reads. Study observations and caveats: It was found that approximately 29 CD8+ CDR3 sequences were shared between patients and controls. Patients were compared with controls for CD8+ Simpson's diversity, and no significant difference emerged.

Both TCR beta VDJ combination and CDR3 sequence profiling were carried out. Genomic DNA was the template for this profiling. One entry per CDR3 protein results from TCRdb running MiXCR on the reads. The data hold tens of thousands of distinct CDR3 sequences, with under 55% observed a single time. V was cut by 7 bases and J by 7 bases, with 12 bases left in between. From germline, CDR1 is KGHDR and CDR2 SFDVKD. This CDR3 spans 12 amino acids. Material for sequencing was sorted CD4+, CD8+, or CD8+CD57+ T cells (not recorded which) from PBMCs. This TCR came from a human donor in good health, serving as a control. This chain links TRBV24-1 with TRBJ1-1; tentative D call: TRBD1 (5 bases). CDR3 DNA sequence: TGTGCCACCAGGTCAATAAGGGGTGAAGCTTTCTTT. Its protein product is CATRSIRGEAFF.